This TCR beta chain was documented in a study of molecular identifiers for immune sequencing clone quantification. One entry per CDR3 protein results from TCRdb running MiXCR on the PCR reads. Found here are over 600,000 distinct CDR3 sequences, nearly 20% of them singletons; the top ten hold 0.85%. This clonotype occurred a few times. The antigen remains unidentified. The CDR3 consists of 13 residues. Germline CDR1 is SEHNR and CDR2 is FQNEAQ (reference sequence). The germline V and J ends were trimmed by 4 bases and 1 base, with 8 bases remaining between them. Notes on the study in general: Even with roughly 1 million naive cells present, spiked Jurkat TCR RNA from one cell was reportedly detectable.

V gene TRBV7-9 combines with J gene TRBJ2-7; no reliable D call. Sample: naive CD8+ T cells from blood, with Jurkat cell RNA spiked in. Sample subset: FACS-sorted CD8+CD4-CCR7+CD45RA+ naive T cells. The source is a human donor in good health. Some libraries in this study had Jurkat cell RNA spiked in. The CDR3 region is CASSSSASYEQYF. As DNA, the CDR3 is TGTGCCAGCAGCTCGTCCGCGTCCTACGAGCAGTACTTC.